This T cell receptor beta chain was captured by sequencing in a study of T cell changes during pregnancy in multiple sclerosis. Measured with immunoSEQ multiplex PCR; TCRdb has only the in-frame clones, and not every one. The data show roughly 89,000 clones, 94% seen once. Germline-derived CDR1 and CDR2 are MDHEN and SYDVKM. The V gene lost 6 bases and the J gene lost 4 bases, with 12 bases spanning the gap. The CDR3 spans 13 residues. This clone has just one count. The receptor's source is a female donor in good health, enrolled as a control in a pregnancy study. Sequenced here: peripheral blood, sampled after pregnancy. This chain joins TRBV28 and TRBJ1-2; weak D call: TRBD1 (6 bases). The CDR3 DNA sequence: TGTGCCAGCAGCCCTACAGGGTTCTATGGCTACACCTTC. It translates to CASSPTGFYGYTF.